This TCR beta chain was sequenced during a study of spatial heterogeneity in lung cancer. At the level of the study: Sequences of the beta chain were consistently detected in greater numbers than alpha-chain sequences. Correlation of TCR transcript counts in tumor regions with a T cell module score from matched bulk RNA-seq was strong. TCR and UMI combinations that were unique each appeared, on average, more than ten times in raw reads.

Each CDR3 protein is one row after TCRdb ran MiXCR on the 5' RACE reads. Counted here are over 5,500 distinct CDR3 sequences, 7.5% to 9.5% occurring once; the ten biggest clones make up 20% to 30%. Points from the study as a whole: Mutation counts in tumors were tracked by counts of expanded intratumoral alpha and beta TCRs.

Time point here: sample taken at primary tumor resection. Material for sequencing was whole RNA from tumor, nontumor lung or frozen PBMC, left unsorted. In this sample, this clonotype is hyperexpanded. Antigen: not known. V was cut by 1 base and J by 5 bases, with 6 bases left in between. Germline V gives CDR1 MNHEY, CDR2 SMNVEV (reference sequence). CDR3 length: 13 amino acids. The J gene is TRBJ1-5, the V gene TRBV27; D unresolved. The specimen was lung tumor tissue, collected at surgery. This TCR came from a female donor with early-stage non-small cell lung cancer. CDR3 in amino acids: CASSLFLDQPQHF. In DNA, the CDR3 is TGTGCCAGCAGTTTATTTCTGGATCAGCCCCAGCATTTT.